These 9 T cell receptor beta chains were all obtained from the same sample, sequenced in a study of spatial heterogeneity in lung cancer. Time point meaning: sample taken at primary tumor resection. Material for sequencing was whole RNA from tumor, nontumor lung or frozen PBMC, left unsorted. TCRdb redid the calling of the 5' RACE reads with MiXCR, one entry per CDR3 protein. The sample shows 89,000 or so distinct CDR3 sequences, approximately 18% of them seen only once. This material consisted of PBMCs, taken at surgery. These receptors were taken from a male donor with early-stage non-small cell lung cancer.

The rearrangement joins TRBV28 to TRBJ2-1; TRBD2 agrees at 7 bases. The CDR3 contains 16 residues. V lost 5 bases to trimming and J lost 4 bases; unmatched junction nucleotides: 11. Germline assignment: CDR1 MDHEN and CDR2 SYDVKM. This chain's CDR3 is CASSPASGTTYNEQFF. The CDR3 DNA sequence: TGTGCCAGCAGTCCCGCATCCGGGACTACGTACAATGAGCAGTTCTTC.

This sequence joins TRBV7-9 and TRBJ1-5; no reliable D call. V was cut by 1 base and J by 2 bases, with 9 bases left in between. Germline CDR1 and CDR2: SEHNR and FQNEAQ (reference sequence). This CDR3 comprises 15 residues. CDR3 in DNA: TGTGCCAGCAGCTTAGATAGGGTCGGCAATCAGCCCCAGCATTTT. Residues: CASSLDRVGNQPQHF.

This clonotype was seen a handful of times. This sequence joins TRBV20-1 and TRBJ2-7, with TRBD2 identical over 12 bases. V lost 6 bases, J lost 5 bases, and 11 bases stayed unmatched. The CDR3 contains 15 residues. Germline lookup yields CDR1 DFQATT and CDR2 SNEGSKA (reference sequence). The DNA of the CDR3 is TGCAGTGCCAAGAGACTAGCGGGAGATCGTAACGAGCAGTACTTC. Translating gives CSAKRLAGDRNEQYF.

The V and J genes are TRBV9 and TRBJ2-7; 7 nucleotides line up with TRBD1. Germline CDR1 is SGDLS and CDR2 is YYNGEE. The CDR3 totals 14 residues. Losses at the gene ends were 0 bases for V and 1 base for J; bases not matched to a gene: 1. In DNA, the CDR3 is TGTGCCAGCAGCGTAGAGGGACAGTCCTACGAGCAGTACTTC. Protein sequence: CASSVEGQSYEQYF.

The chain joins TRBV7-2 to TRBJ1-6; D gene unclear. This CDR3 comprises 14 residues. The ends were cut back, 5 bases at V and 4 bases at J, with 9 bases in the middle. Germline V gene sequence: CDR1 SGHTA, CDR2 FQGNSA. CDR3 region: CASSTGGYNSPLHF. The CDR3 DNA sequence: TGTGCCAGCAGCACGGGCGGATATAATTCACCCCTCCACTTT.

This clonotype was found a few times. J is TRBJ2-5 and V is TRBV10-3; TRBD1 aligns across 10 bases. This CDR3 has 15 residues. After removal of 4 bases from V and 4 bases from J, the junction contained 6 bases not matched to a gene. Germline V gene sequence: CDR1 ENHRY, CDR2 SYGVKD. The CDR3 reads CAISGGTGVRETQYF. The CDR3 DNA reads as TGTGCCATCAGTGGCGGGACAGGGGTACGAGAGACCCAGTACTTC.

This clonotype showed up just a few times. CDR3 sequence (DNA): TGTGCCAGCACTTTGGACAGTTGGAACACTGAAGCTTTCTTT. Translating it yields CASTLDSWNTEAFF. The chain has TRBV6-5 and TRBJ1-1; maybe TRBD1 (6 bases). Trimming pared 7 bases from V and 1 base from J, leaving 13 bases between. There are 14 residues in the CDR3. Germline assignment: CDR1 MNHEY and CDR2 SVGAGI.

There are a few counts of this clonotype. The CDR3: CASSFTGDEQFF. CDR3 bases: TGCGCCAGCAGCTTTACGGGGGATGAGCAGTTCTTC. The chain uses TRBV5-1 and TRBJ2-1; maybe TRBD2 (6 bases). The CDR3 is 12 residues long. The germline gives CDR1 SGHRS, CDR2 YFSETQ. The germline V and J ends were trimmed by 2 bases and 8 bases, with 8 bases remaining between them.

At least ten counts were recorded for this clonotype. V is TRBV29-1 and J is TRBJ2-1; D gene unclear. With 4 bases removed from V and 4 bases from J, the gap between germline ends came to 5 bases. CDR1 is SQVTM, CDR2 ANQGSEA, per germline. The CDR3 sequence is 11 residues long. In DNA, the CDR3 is TGCAGCGTTGCAAAGTACAATGAGCAGTTCTTC. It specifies CSVAKYNEQFF.